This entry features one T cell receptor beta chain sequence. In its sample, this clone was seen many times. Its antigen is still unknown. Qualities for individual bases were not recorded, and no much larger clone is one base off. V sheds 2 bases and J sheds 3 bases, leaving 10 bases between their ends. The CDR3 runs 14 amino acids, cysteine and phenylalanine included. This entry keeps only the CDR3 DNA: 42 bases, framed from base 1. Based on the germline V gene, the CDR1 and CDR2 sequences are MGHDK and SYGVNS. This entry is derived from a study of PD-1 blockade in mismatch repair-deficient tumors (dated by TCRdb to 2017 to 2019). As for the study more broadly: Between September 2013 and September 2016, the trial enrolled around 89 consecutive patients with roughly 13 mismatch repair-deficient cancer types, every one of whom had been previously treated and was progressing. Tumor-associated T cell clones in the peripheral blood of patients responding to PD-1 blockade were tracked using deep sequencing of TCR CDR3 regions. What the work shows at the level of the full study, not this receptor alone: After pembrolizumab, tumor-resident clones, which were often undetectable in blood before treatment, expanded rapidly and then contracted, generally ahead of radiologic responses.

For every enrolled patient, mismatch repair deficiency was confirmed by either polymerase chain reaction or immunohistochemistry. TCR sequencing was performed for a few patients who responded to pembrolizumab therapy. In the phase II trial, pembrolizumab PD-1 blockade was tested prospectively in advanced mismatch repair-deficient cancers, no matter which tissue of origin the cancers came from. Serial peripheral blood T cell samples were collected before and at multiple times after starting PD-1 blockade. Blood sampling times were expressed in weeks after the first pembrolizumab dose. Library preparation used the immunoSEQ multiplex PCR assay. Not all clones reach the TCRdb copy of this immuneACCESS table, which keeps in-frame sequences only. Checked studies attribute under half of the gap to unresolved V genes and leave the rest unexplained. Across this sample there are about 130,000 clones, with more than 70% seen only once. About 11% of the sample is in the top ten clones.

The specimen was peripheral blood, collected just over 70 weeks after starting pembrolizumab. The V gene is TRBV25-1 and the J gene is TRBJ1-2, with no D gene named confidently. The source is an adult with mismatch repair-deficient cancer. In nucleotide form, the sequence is TGTGCCAGCAGTGAAGTCGGCCAGTACTATGGCTACACCTTC. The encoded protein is CASSEVGQYYGYTF.